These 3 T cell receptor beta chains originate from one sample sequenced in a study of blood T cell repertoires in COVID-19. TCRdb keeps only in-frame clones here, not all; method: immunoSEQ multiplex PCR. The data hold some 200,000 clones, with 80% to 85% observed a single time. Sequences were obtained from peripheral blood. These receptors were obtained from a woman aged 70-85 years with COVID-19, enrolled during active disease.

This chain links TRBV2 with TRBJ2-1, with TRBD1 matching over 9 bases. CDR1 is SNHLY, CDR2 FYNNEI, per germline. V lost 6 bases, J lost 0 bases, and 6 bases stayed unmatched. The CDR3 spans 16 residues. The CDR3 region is CASRGTGSGSYNEQFF. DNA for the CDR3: TGTGCCAGCAGGGGGACAGGGTCGGGCTCCTACAATGAGCAGTTCTTC.

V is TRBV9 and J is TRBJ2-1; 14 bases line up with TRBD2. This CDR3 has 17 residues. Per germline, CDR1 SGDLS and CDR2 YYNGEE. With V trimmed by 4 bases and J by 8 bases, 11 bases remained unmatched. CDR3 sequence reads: CASSLRPTSGRADEQFF. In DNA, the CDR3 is TGTGCCAGCAGCCTTCGTCCGACTAGCGGGAGGGCCGATGAGCAGTTCTTC.

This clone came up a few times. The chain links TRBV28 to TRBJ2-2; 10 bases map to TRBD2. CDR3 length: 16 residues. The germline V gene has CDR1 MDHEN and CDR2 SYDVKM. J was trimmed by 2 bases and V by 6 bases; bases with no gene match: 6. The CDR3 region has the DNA TGTGCCAGCAGATACGAACTAGCGGGAAACACCGGGGAGCTGTTTTTT. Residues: CASRYELAGNTGELFF. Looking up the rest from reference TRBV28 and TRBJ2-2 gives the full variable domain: DVKVTQSSRYLVKRTGEKVFLECVQDMDHENMFWYRQDPGLGLRLIYFSYDVKMKEKGDIPEGYSVSREKKERFSLILESASTNQTSMYLCASRYELAGNTGELFFGEGSRLTVL.